Each of the 10 T cell receptor beta chains below was sequenced from the same sample in a study of regulatory T cells in long-lasting Graves disease. iRepertoire HTBI primers and Arm-PCR of CDR3 regions built TCR beta libraries. TCRdb re-derived calls from the multiplex PCR reads in MiXCR, one entry per CDR3 protein. In the table there are roughly 400,000 distinct CDR3 sequences, approximately 22% of which are singletons. The sample's time point: persistent/refractory GD, antithyroid drugs over 5 years with positive TRAb. From PBMCs, RNA was extracted and then used to make the TCR library. The specimen was peripheral blood mononuclear cells (PBMCs), collected when the disease was refractory, from a patient treated with antithyroid drugs. Receptor source: a female donor with Graves disease.

This clonotype appeared many times. The genes are TRBV11-2 and TRBJ2-7, with 10 bases aligning to TRBD2. CDR1 is SGHAT and CDR2 is FQNNGV in the germline V gene. Trimming took 2 bases from V and 6 from J; bases not matched to a gene: 7. The CDR3 has 15 residues. As DNA, the CDR3 is TGTGCCAGCAGCTTATCTGCTAGCGGGAGTTCCGAGCAGTACTTC. It encodes CASSLSASGSSEQYF.

This rearrangement joins TRBV10-3 to TRBJ2-3, with D possibly matching TRBD1 (6 bases). Germline V lookup: CDR1 ENHRY, CDR2 SYGVKD. CDR3 length equals 14 residues. Trimming took 3 bases from V and 5 from J, leaving 12 bases between them. DNA of the CDR3: TGTGCCATCAGTGACGACAGGTCGCGAGATACGCAGTATTTT. Translated, it gives CAISDDRSRDTQYF.

Ten or more counts support this clonotype. The chain employs TRBV6-2 or TRBV6-3 and TRBJ1-1, with D unclear. Germline loops: CDR1 MNHEY, CDR2 SVGEGT. The CDR3 has 13 residues. V lost 5 bases to trimming and J lost 5 bases, with 12 bases between them. CDR3 sequence (DNA): TGTGCCAGCAGTGAGCTAGTAGGAACTGAAGCTTTCTTT. Translation: CASSELVGTEAFF.

This clonotype was counted ten times or more. One junction end disagrees with the germline gene, perhaps due to a read error. The V gene is TRBV28, the J gene TRBJ1-5, with TRBD1 matching 7 bases. Germline CDR1 is MDHEN and CDR2 is SYDVKM. CDR3 length: 14 residues. CDR3 protein: CVSRGTFNDQPQHF. The CDR3 DNA follows: TGTGTCAGCAGGGGGACATTTAACGATCAGCCCCAGCATTTT. The full variable domain, rest sourced from reference TRBV28 and TRBJ1-5, is DVKVTQSSRYLVKRTGEKVFLECVQDMDHENMFWYRQDPGLGLRLIYFSYDVKMKEKGDIPEGYSVSREKKERFSLILESASTNQTSMYLCVSRGTFNDQPQHFGDGTRLSIL.

This clonotype was observed a few times. A junction end diverges from the germline sequence, so it may reflect a read error. This chain's CDR3 is CSASQGGGGPYEQYF. CDR3 DNA sequence: TGCAGTGCTTCACAAGGGGGCGGGGGGCCCTACGAGCAATACTTC. This chain uses TRBV20-1 with TRBJ2-7; D may be TRBD2 (8 bases). Per germline, CDR1 DFQATT and CDR2 SNEGSKA (reference sequence). The CDR3 contains 15 residues.

This clonotype appeared many times. The chain employs TRBV18 and TRBJ1-5; D gene ambiguous. CDR3 size: 13 residues. The germline CDR1 and CDR2 sequences are KGHSH and LQKENI. Trimming shortened V by 2 bases and J by 3 bases, and 5 bases separated the two germline ends. CDR3 sequence: CASSPGVNQPQHF. DNA for the CDR3: TGTGCCAGCTCACCAGGGGTCAATCAGCCCCAGCATTTT.

This clonotype was recorded many times. The rearrangement links TRBV29-1 to TRBJ2-2; unclear D gene. The germline V gene encodes CDR1 SQVTM and CDR2 ANQGSEA. CDR3 length: 13 amino acids. The V gene lost 0 bases and the J gene lost 6 bases, with 8 bases spanning the gap. The CDR3 protein is CSVEESTPGELFF. The CDR3 DNA sequence: TGCAGCGTTGAAGAATCAACACCCGGGGAGCTGTTTTTT.

The chain is built from TRBV4-1 and TRBJ2-2; D assignment may be TRBD1 or TRBD2 (5 bases each). Germline CDR1 MGHRA, CDR2 YSYEKL. This CDR3 spans 14 amino acids. The V and J ends lost 5 bases and 3 bases respectively, with 10 bases between them. This CDR3 is CASSGTDYTGELFF. The CDR3 DNA reads as TGCGCCAGCAGCGGGACCGACTACACCGGGGAGCTGTTTTTT.

The sample holds many counts of this clonotype. The V gene is TRBV2, the J gene TRBJ1-5; D possibly corresponds to TRBD1 (6 bases). The CDR3 has 16 residues. Germline V gene data show CDR1 as SNHLY and CDR2 as FYNNEI. V was shortened by 8 bases and J by 0 bases, with 17 bases between the two germline ends. For the CDR3, the DNA is TGTGCCAGCGCCCGGTCCGGGACATATAGCAATCAGCCCCAGCATTTT. Its protein is CASARSGTYSNQPQHF.

V is TRBV5-1 and J is TRBJ2-5, with TRBD1 as a possible D gene (5 bases). Trimming left V 1 base short and J 1 base short, with 8 bases between. This CDR3 spans 14 amino acids. Germline CDR1 and CDR2: SGHRS and YFSETQ. The CDR3 sequence is CASSLYRTQETQYF. The CDR3 DNA is TGCGCCAGCAGCTTGTACAGGACCCAAGAGACCCAGTACTTC.